This T cell receptor beta chain came from a study of a mutant IDH1 vaccine in newly diagnosed glioma. Study in general: Before enrollment, patients got radiotherapy alone, temozolomide alone, or mostly the combination.

On this clone itself: What it recognizes is unknown.

Profiling relied on immunoSEQ multiplex PCR, and the TCRdb table lists in-frame clones only, not all of them. The sample lists tens of thousands of clones; around 84% were seen once. V lost 7 bases, J lost 1 base, and 11 bases lay in between. Germline V CDR1 and CDR2: SQVTM, ANQGSEA. The CDR3 totals 13 residues. Noted time point: week 35, safety follow-up. Every single dose of the vaccine, 300 ug of mutant IDH1 20-mer peptide, came with topical imiquimod. This rearrangement joins TRBV29-1 to TRBJ1-3, with D unclear. The source was PBMCs, collected from a glioma patient whose treatment included an IDH1 peptide vaccine. The TCR originated in a man aged 25-45 years with glioma. CDR3 in DNA: TGCAGCGCAAGCCAAGGGTCTGGAAACACCATATATTTT. It translates to CSASQGSGNTIYF.